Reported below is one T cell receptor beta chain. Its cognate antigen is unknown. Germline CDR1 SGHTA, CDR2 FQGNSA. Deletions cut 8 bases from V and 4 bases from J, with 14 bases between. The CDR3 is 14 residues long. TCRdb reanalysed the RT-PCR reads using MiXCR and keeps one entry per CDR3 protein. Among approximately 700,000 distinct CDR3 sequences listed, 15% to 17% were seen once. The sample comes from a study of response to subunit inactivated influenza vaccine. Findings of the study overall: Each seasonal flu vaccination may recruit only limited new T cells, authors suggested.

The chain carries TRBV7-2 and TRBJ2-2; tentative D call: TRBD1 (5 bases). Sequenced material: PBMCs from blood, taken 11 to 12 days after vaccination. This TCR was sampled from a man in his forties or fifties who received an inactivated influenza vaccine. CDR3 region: CASLYGAFTGELFF. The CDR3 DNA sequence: TGTGCCAGCCTATATGGGGCGTTCACCGGGGAGCTGTTTTTT. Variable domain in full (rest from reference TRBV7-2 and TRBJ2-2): GAGVSQSPSNKVTEKGKDVELRCDPISGHTALYWYRQSLGQGLEFLIYFQGNSAPDKSGLPSDRFSAERTGGSVSTLTIQRTQQEDSAVYLCASLYGAFTGELFFGEGSRLTVL.